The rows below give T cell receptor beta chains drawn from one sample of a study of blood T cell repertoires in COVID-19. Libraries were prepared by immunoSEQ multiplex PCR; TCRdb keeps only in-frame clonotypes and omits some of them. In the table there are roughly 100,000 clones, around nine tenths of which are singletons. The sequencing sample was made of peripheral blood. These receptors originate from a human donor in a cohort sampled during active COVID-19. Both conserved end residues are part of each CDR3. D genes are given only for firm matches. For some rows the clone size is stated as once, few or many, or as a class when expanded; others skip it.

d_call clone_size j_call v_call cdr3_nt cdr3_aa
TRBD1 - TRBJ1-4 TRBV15 TGTGCCACCAGCAGGAGGGGCAGGGGGCTAAGTAATGAAAAACTGTTTTTT CATSRRGRGLSNEKLFF
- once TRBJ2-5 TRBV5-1 TGCGCCAGCAGCTTGGCGTTTTCCGTGGGGCGGGAGACCCAGTACTTC CASSLAFSVGRETQYF
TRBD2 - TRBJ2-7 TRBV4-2 TGTGCCAGCAGCCAAGATAGCGGGAGCTCCTACGAGCAGTACTTC CASSQDSGSSYEQYF
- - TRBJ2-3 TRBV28 TGTGCCAGCAGTATATCTAGCGCACCAACAGATACGCAGTATTTT CASSISSAPTDTQYF
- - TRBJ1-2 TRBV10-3 TGTGCCATCAGCCCGGACAGCATGTCCTTCTATGGCTACACCTTC CAISPDSMSFYGYTF
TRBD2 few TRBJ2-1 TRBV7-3 TGTGCCAGCAGCGACGTGGCTAGCGGGGGGGCCTACAATGAGCAGTTCTTC CASSDVASGGAYNEQFF
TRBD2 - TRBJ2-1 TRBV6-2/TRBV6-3 TGTGCCAGCAGCCCACGACTAGCGGGAGACAATGAGCAGTTCTTC CASSPRLAGDNEQFF
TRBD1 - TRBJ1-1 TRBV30 TGTGCCTGGATGACGGGACAGGGTACAACGGAAGCTTTCTTT CAWMTGQGTTEAFF
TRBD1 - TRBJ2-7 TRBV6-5 TGTGCCAGCAGTTACTCAGGGACAGGGAACTACGAGCAGTACTTC CASSYSGTGNYEQYF
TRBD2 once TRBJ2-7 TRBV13 TGTGCCAGCAGACTAGCGGGCATCCAATCCGAGCAGTACTTC CASRLAGIQSEQYF
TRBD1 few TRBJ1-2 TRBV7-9 TGTGCCAGCAGTGTGACAGGGTGGGACTATGGCTACACCTTC CASSVTGWDYGYTF
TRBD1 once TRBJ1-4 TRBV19 TGTGCCAGTAGGGACAGGGCTGAAAAACTGTTTTTT CASRDRAEKLFF
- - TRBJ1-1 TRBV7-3 TGTGCCAGCAGCGCTCTAAACCCGGAGTTTAACACTGAAGCTTTCTTT CASSALNPEFNTEAFF
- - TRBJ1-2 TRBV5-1 TGCGCCAGCAGCCCGGACAGCTATGGCTACACCTTC CASSPDSYGYTF
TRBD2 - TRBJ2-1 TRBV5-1 TGCGCCAGCAGCTTGACGGCGGGGGAGGTGGCGGGTGAGCAGTTCTTC CASSLTAGEVAGEQFF
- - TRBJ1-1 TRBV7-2 TGTGCCAGCAGCCACAAGAGGGGCGCGGGGACTGAAGCTTTCTTT CASSHKRGAGTEAFF
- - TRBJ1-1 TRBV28 TGTGCCAGCACCACCCGGCGCGGGCGGCCTTCGGGTTACACTGAAGCTTTCTTT CASTTRRGRPSGYTEAFF
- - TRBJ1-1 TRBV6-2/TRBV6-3 TGTGCCAGCAGTTACATCTCTTTTAACACTGAAGCTTTCTTT CASSYISFNTEAFF
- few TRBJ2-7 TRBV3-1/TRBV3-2 TGTGCCAGCAGCCAAGGGGAGAGCTCCTACGAGCAGTACTTC CASSQGESSYEQYF
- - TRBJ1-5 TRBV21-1 TGTGCCAGCAGGTTAGAGGATAAGAGCAATCAGCCCCAGCATTTT CASRLEDKSNQPQHF
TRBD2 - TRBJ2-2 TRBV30 TGTGCCTGGAGTGTCCTCCTAGCGGGAGGTGTCACCGGGGAGCTGTTTTTT CAWSVLLAGGVTGELFF
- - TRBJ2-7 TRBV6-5 TGTGCCAGCAGTTACGGCCGGGAGTACGAGCAGTACTTC CASSYGREYEQYF
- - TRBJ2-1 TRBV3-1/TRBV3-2 TGTGCCAGCAGCCGCGGCGGTGTTGAGCAGTTCTTC CASSRGGVEQFF
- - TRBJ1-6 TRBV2 TGTGCCAGCATCCTGACTCAACCTAATTCACCCCTCCACTTT CASILTQPNSPLHF
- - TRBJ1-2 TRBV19 TGTGCCAGTAGAGACGACTTTTCTGGCTACACCTTC CASRDDFSGYTF
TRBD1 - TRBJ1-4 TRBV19 TGTGCCAGTAGTAACAGGGGCAGGGATGAAAAACTGTTTTTT CASSNRGRDEKLFF
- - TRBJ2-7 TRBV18 TGTGCCAGCTCACCACAGCCGGGAATCCCCAACGAGCAGTACTTC CASSPQPGIPNEQYF
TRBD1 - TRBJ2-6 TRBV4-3 TGCGCCAGCAGCCAAGGAACAGGGGTGGCCAACGTCCTGACTTTC CASSQGTGVANVLTF
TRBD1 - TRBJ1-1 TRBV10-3 TGTGCCATCTCGAGCCAACCGGGACAGGGGCGCACTGAAGCTTTCTTT CAISSQPGQGRTEAFF
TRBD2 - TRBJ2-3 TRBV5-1 TGCGCCAGCAGCCGAAGCGGGGGGCGAGATACGCAGTATTTT CASSRSGGRDTQYF
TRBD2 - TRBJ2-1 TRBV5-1 TGCGCCAGCAGCCTACGACGAGCGAGCGGGAGTGGAAATGAGCAGTTCTTC CASSLRRASGSGNEQFF
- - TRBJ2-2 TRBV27 TGTGCCAGCGGGCCGATCGCCAGCTTTACCGGGGAGCTGTTTTTT CASGPIASFTGELFF
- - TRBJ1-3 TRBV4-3 TGCGCCAGCAGCCATACAGTGCCCTCTGGAAACACCATATATTTT CASSHTVPSGNTIYF
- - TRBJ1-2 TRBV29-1 TGCAGCGGCATGGAGGAGGGTGGCTACACCTTC CSGMEEGGYTF
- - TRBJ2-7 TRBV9 TGTGCCAGCAGCGCCGGGGATTCCCCCTACGAGCAGTACTTC CASSAGDSPYEQYF
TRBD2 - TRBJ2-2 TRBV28 TGTGCCAGCAGTCTAGTGGGCGGGAGGGCCATAGCCGGGGAGCTGTTTTTT CASSLVGGRAIAGELFF
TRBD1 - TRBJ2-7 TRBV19 TGTGCCAGTACCCCCGGGGACAGGGGAAGTAGCGAGCAGTACTTC CASTPGDRGSSEQYF
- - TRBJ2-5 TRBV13 TGTGCCAGCAGCCGTGAGACCCAGTACTTC CASSRETQYF
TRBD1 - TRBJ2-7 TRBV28 TGTGCCAGCAGCGCAAACAGGGGAAGAACCTACGAGCAGTACTTC CASSANRGRTYEQYF
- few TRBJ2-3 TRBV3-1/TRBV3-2 TGTGCCAGCAGCGGGGCACAGAACCCTAGCACAGATACGCAGTATTTT CASSGAQNPSTDTQYF
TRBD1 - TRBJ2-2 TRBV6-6 TGTGCCAGCAGCCGAACAGGGGTGAACACCGGGGAGCTGTTTTTT CASSRTGVNTGELFF
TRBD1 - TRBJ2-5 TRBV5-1 TGCGCCAGCAGCAAGGACAGGGTTGAGACCCAGTACTTC CASSKDRVETQYF